A single TCR beta chain is shown here with its context. Its antigen is as yet unknown. TCRdb's copy holds only in-frame clones and misses some; the assay was immunoSEQ multiplex PCR. The sample lists fewer than 95,000 clones, less than 95% occurring once. This record belongs to a study of graft-versus-host responses after intestinal transplantation. General study findings and limits: Recipient marrow contained GvH clones, some of which appeared first in ileum or blood.

This sequence was found in a human donor who was the organ donor for an intestinal transplant. The sample consisted of unstimulated CD4+ T cells sorted from spleen or lymph node cells, taken before transplant.

The CDR3: CSARQGTYGNTIYF. DNA for the CDR3: TGCAGCGCAAGACAGGGAACGTATGGAAACACCATATATTTT. J is TRBJ1-3 and V is TRBV29-1, with TRBD1 matching over 7 bases. Trimming cost V 7 bases and J 3 bases; bases outside gene matches: 9. This CDR3 is 14 amino acids long. CDR1 and CDR2 from the germline V gene are SQVTM and ANQGSEA.